This TCR beta chain was recorded in a study of shared clonotypes between healthy human individuals. As for the study in general: The study used three CD4 naive, three CD4 memory, two CD8 naive and one CD8 memory plate per donor. Study-wide points: Non-shared clonotypes had lower generation probabilities than clonotypes shared by all four sorted-subset donors.

Here immunoSEQ multiplex PCR was the method, and the copy in TCRdb shows in-frame clones only, minus some. Counted here are approximately 88,000 clones, approximately 75% occurring once; the ten biggest clones make up 50%. This CDR3 is built from 16 residues. Germline V lookup: CDR1 MNHEY, CDR2 SMNVEV (reference sequence). Trimming cost V 5 bases and J 3 bases, with 19 bases left between them. As concerns this clone: What it binds is unknown.

The TCR sequence derives from a man younger than 40 in good health. The chain is built from TRBV27 and TRBJ2-5; D not certain. Sequencing was done on a sample of memory CD8+ T cells sorted from blood. Regarding subset: CD45RO+ cells pooled with CCR7-negative TemRA cells. The CDR3: CASSPEITHLKETQYF. In DNA, the CDR3 is TGTGCCAGCAGTCCGGAAATAACGCATCTAAAAGAGACCCAGTACTTC.